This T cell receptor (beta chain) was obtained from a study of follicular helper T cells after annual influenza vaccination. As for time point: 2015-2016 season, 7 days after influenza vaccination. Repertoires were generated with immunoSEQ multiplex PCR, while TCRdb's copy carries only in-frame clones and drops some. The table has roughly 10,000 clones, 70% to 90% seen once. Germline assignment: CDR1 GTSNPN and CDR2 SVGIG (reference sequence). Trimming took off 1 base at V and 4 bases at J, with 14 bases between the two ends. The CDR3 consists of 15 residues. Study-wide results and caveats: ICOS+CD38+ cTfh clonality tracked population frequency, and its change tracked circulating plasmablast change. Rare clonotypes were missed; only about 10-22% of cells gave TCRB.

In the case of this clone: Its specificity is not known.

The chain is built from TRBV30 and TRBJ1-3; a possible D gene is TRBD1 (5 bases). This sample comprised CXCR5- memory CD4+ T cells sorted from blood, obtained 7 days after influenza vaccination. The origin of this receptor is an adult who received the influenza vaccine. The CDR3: CAWSDPGGVGNTIYF. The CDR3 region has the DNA TGTGCCTGGAGTGATCCGGGGGGAGTAGGAAACACCATATATTTT.